The source of this T cell receptor (beta chain) is a study of cytomegalovirus exposure and HLA in healthy donors. Study-wide points: Confirmation was obtained in vitro that a few CMV-associated chains are specific for CMV antigens.

Comments on this clone: Its antigen is still unknown. One end of the junction fails to match germline, which may point to a read error.

The CDR3 is made up of 11 amino acids. Germline V gives CDR1 MNHNY, CDR2 SVGAGI (reference sequence). PCR involved 60 Vbeta and 13 Jbeta primers. The table came from immunoSEQ multiplex PCR; TCRdb's copy has only in-frame clones and leaves some out. This sample has about 130,000 clones, with 80% found just once. The clonotype originates from a woman in her thirties or forties in good health and CMV-seronegative. Sequencing was performed on PBMCs. This chain connects TRBV6-6 to TRBJ1-1; D is unclear. The chain's CDR3 is CASSYEETVGF. The CDR3, as DNA: TGTGCCAGCAGTTATGAGGAGACTGTGGGCTTT.